These 8 T cell receptor beta chains were sequenced from one sample in a study of technical replicates of blood from a few donors. Assay: immunoSEQ multiplex PCR; the TCRdb copy retains only in-frame clones and omits some. Here the sample spans about 64,000 clones, about 88% being singletons. Sequencing was carried out using PBMCs. The receptors were sampled from a human donor in good health. Some clones in this sample may be carry-over from other donors' samples.

This chain links TRBV20-1 with TRBJ1-1, with 8 bases identical to TRBD1. V lost 3 bases to trimming and J lost 7 bases; unmatched junction nucleotides: 1. The CDR3 length is 11 residues. Germline assignment: CDR1 DFQATT and CDR2 SNEGSKA (reference sequence). CDR3 in amino acids: CSASRGLEAFF. The CDR3 DNA reads as TGCAGTGCTAGCAGGGGGCTTGAAGCTTTCTTT.

The chain carries TRBV7-2 and TRBJ1-2, with D possibly matching TRBD1 (5 bases). V lost 1 base and J 4 bases, leaving 16 bases between the germline ends. The CDR3 extends over 16 amino acids. From germline, CDR1 is SGHTA and CDR2 FQGNSA. The CDR3 DNA reads as TGTGCCAGCAGCTTAGTCGGCGGGGCCCCAAGCTATGGCTACACCTTC. This sequence encodes CASSLVGGAPSYGYTF.

In this sample, this clone turned up once. The chain joins TRBV29-1 to TRBJ2-7, with 9 bases fitting TRBD2. CDR3 size: 12 residues. Trimming cost V 7 bases and J 5 bases; bases outside gene matches: 6. Germline values: CDR1 SQVTM, CDR2 ANQGSEA. CDR3 region: CSGGSGSNEQYF. DNA for the CDR3: TGCAGCGGGGGTAGCGGGAGCAACGAGCAGTACTTC.

This chain links TRBV6-5 with TRBJ1-2; 8 bases match TRBD1. Germline V gene data show CDR1 as MNHEY and CDR2 as SVGAGI. Trimming cost V 0 bases and J 4 bases; bases outside gene matches: 4. The CDR3 has 15 residues. CDR3 nucleotide sequence: TGTGCCAGCAGTTACTCTGACAGGGGCGGCTATGGCTACACCTTC. It codes for CASSYSDRGGYGYTF.

CDR3 in amino acids: CASSSITSGGKETQYF. In DNA, the CDR3 is TGTGCCAGCAGCTCTATTACTAGCGGGGGAAAAGAGACCCAGTACTTC. This chain connects TRBV7-9 to TRBJ2-5, with TRBD2 identical over 11 bases. The CDR3 covers 16 residues. The germline V gene encodes CDR1 SEHNR and CDR2 FQNEAQ (reference sequence). The V gene end was trimmed by 4 bases and the J gene end by 3 bases; junction bases not matched to a gene: 7.

V usage is TRBV7-9 and J usage is TRBJ2-7; possible D gene TRBD1, 7 bases. CDR1 and CDR2 from the germline V gene are SEHNR and FQNEAQ (reference sequence). Trimming stripped 1 base from V and 6 bases from J, with 16 bases between. The CDR3 length is 15 residues. The CDR3 protein is CASSLVAGQGGEQYF. CDR3 nucleotides: TGTGCCAGCAGCTTAGTGGCTGGGCAGGGGGGCGAGCAGTACTTC.

This sequence joins TRBV7-8 and TRBJ1-2, with D possibly being TRBD1 (6 bases). V was clipped by 5 bases and J by 1 base, with 20 bases between them. CDR1 is SGHVS and CDR2 is FQNEAQ in the germline V gene. The CDR3 runs 17 residues. CDR3 amino acids: CASSPAGATQINYGYTF. As DNA, the CDR3 is TGTGCCAGCAGCCCGGCGGGGGCGACCCAGATTAACTATGGCTACACCTTC.

This chain joins TRBV7-2 and TRBJ2-7, with TRBD1 as a possible D gene (5 bases). Germline CDR1 SGHTA, CDR2 FQGNSA. V was pared by 1 base and J by 9 bases, with 10 bases between. This CDR3 is 12 amino acids long. The CDR3 DNA reads TGTGCCAGCAGCTTAGGGACAATCGGGCAGTACTTC. Protein product: CASSLGTIGQYF.